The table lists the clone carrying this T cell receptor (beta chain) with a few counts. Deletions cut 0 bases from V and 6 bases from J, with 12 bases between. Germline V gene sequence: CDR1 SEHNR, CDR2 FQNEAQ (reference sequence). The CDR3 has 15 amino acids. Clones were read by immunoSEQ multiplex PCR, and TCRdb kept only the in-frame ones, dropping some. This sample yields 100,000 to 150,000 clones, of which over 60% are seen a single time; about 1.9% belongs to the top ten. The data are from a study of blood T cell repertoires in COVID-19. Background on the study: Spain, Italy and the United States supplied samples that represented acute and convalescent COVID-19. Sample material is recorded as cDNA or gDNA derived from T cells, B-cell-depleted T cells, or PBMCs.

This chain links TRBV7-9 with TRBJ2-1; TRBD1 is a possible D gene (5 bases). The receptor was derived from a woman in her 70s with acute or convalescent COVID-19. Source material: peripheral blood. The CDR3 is CASSLAGPYSNEQFF. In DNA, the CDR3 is TGTGCCAGCAGCTTAGCGGGGCCTTATAGCAATGAGCAGTTCTTC.